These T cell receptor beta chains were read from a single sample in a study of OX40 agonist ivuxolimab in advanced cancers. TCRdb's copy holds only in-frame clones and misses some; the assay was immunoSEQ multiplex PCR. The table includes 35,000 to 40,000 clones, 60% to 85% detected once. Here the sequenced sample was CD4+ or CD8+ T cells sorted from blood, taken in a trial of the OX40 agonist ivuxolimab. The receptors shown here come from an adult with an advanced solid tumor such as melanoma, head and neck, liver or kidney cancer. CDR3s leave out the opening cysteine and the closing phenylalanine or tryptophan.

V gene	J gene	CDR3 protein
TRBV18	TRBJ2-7	ASSPTSSGSHEQY
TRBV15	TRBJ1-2	ATSRESRSGYT
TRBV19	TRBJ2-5	ARVRGDRLAGEETQY
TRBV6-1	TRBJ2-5	ASSVQETQY
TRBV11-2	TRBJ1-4	ASSFDSGANEKLF
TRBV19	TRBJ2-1	ASSIPSGSSSYNEQF
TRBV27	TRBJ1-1	ASSLSISTEAF
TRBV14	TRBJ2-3	ASSRRDWYTDTQY
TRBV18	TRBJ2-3	ASSLQPGTDTQY
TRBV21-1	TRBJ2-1	ASSRLAGKF
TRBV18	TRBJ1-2	ASSYFENYGYT
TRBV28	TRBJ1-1	ASSRGGVHTEAF
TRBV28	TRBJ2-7	ASSLVAGGYKVTYEQY
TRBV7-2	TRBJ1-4	ASSLIGVNEKLF
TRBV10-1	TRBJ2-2	ASSESTRGRAHTGELF
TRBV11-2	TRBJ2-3	ASSGTGVTDTQY
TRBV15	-	ATSRTGGTYEQY
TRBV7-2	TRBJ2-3	ASSLLGGSSTDTQY
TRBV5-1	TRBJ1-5	ASSPGLGQGSNQPQH
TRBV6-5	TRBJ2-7	ASSRTSGRSEQY
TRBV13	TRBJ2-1	ASSARPGLAGLNEQF
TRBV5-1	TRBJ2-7	ASSASSGSSYEQY
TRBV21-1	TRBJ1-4	ASSKKAPPSYTTNEKLF
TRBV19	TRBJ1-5	ASSLDSSNQPQH
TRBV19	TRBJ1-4	ASHPDWGTNEKLF
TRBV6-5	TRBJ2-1	ASSYSRVYNEQF
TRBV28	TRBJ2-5	ASSPPGQGALAQY
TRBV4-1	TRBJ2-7	ASSQVLGLAGGDH
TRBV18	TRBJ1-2	ASSPTPGGTGGYT
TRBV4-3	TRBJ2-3	ASSLLAGVADTQY
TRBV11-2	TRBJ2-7	ASSLTGGLGSYEQY
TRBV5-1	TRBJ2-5	ASSTGTIQETQY
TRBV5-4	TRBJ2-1	ASSLGGEGYNEQF
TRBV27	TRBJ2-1	ASRNTGYSEQF
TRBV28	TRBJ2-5	ASSLRVETQY
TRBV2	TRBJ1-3	ASSPGTGRGNTIY
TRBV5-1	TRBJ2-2	ASSLRQGAGELF
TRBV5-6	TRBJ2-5	ASTNPGTGGETQY
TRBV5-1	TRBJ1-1	ASSSEANTEAF
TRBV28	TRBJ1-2	ASSLFSGGLYGYT
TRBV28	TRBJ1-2	ASSGGTGRFGYT
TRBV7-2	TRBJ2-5	ASSLSTQTQY
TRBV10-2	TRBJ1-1	ASSDDRDNTEAF
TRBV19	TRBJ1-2	ASSIDLDSSGYT
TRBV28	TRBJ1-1	ASSSGQGATEAF
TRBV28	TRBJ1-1	ASSFVPGKGNTEAF
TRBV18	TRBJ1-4	ASSQTGATNEKLF
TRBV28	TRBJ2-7	ASRIGTSASEQY
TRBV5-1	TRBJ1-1	ASSGDSTNTEAF
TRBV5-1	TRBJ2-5	ASSLGDNRPETQY